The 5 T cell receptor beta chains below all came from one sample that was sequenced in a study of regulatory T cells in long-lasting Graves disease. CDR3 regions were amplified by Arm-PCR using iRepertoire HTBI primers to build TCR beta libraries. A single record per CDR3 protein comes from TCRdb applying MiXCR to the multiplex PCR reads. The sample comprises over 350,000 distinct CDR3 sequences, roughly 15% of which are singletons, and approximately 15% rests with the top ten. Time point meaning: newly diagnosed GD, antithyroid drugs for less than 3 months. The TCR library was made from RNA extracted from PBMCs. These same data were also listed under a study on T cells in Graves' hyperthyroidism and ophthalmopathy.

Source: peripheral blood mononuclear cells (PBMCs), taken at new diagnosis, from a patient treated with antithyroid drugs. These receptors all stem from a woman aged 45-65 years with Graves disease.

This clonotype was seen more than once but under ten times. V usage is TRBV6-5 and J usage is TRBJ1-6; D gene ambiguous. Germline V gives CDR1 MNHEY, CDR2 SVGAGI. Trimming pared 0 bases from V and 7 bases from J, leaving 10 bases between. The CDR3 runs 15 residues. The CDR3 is CASSYSKTVNSPLHF. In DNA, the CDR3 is TGTGCCAGCAGTTACTCGAAGACGGTAAATTCACCCCTCCACTTT.

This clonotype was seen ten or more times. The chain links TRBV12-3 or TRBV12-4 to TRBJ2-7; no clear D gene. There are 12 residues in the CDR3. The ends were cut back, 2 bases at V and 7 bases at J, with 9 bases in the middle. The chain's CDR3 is CASSLPLREQYF. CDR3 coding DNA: TGTGCCAGCAGTTTACCTCTTCGGGAGCAGTACTTC.

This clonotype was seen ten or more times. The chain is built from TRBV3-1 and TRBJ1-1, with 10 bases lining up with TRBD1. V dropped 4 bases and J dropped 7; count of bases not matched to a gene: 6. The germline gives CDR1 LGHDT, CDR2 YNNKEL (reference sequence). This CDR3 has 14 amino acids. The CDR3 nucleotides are TGTGCCAGCAGCCGACAGACAGGGGGCTTTGAAGCTTTCTTT. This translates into CASSRQTGGFEAFF.

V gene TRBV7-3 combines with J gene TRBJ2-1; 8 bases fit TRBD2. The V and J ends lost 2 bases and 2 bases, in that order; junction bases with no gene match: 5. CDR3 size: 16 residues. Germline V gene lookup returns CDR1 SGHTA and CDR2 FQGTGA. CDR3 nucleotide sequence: TGTGCCAGCAGCTTATTCGGAGCGGGAGCCTACAATGAGCAGTTCTTC. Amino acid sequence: CASSLFGAGAYNEQFF.

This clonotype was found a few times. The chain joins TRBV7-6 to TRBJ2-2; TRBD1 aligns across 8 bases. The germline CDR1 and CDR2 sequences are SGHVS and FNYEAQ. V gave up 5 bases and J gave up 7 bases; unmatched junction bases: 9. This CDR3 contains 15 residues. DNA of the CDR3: TGTGCCAGCAGCAGAGTACAGGGGGTGGACGGGGAGCTGTTTTTT. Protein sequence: CASSRVQGVDGELFF. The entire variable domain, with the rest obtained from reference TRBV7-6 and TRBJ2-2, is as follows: GAGVSQSPRYKVTKRGQDVALRCDPISGHVSLYWYRQALGQGPEFLTYFNYEAQQDKSGLPNDRFSAERPEGSISTLTIQRTEQRDSAMYRCASSRVQGVDGELFFGEGSRLTVL.